This entry is about one TCR beta chain. The antigen is undetermined. This entry is derived from a study of CD8 T cells in Susac syndrome. Study observations and caveats: The study acknowledged a relatively small number of individuals in its TCR sequencing and HLA analysis.

Random-hexamer reverse transcription was applied to about 0.5 to 1 ug RNA. TCRdb re-called the immunoSEQ multiplex PCR reads through MiXCR, storing one row per CDR3 protein. In the table there are 180,000 or so distinct CDR3 sequences, 85% to 95% of which are singletons. V was clipped by 1 base and J by 10 bases; unmatched bases: 14. CDR3 length: 16 amino acids. CDR1 is MGHRA, CDR2 YSYEKL, per germline. The chain couples TRBV4-1 to TRBJ2-3; 7 positions agree with TRBD1. This clonotype was obtained from a human donor in good health. The sample was CD4+ T cells from PBMCs. The CDR3 loop is CASSQGLRGREYAQYF. CDR3 sequence (DNA): TGCGCCAGCAGCCAAGGTCTTAGGGGGCGCGAGTATGCGCAGTATTTT.